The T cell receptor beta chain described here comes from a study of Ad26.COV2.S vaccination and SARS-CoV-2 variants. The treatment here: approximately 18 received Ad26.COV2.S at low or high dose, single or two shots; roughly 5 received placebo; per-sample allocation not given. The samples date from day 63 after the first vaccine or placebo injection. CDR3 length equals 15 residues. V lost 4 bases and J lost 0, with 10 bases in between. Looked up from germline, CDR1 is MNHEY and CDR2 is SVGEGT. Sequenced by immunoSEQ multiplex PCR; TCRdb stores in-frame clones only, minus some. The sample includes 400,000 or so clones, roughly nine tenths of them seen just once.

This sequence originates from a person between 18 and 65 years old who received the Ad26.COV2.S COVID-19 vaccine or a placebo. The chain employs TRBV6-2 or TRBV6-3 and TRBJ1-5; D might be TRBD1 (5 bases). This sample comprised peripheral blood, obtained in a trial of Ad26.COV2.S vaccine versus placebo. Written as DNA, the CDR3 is TGTGCCAGCAGTTCGTTGACAGTTAGCAATCAGCCCCAGCATTTT. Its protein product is CASSSLTVSNQPQHF.